This TCR beta chain emerged from a study of CD8+CD57+ T cells in acquired aplastic anemia. Looked up from germline, CDR1 is KGHDR and CDR2 is SFDVKD. The CDR3 has 16 amino acids. Selection for sequencing was limited to patients who had shown CD8+CD57+ cell expansion by flow cytometry. Template material for TCR beta VDJ and CDR3 profiling consisted of genomic DNA. TCRdb recomputed calls from the reads with MiXCR, one row per CDR3 protein. The top ten hold 13% of the sample, which has around 200,000 distinct CDR3 sequences, 48% seen once. With regard to this clonotype: One end of the junction fails to match germline, which may point to a read error.

The clonotype originates from a human donor with aplastic anemia. The chain carries TRBV24-1 and TRBJ1-5; possibly TRBD1 for D (6 bases). Sample: sorted CD4+, CD8+, or CD8+CD57+ T cells (not recorded which) from PBMCs. The CDR3 here is CASSEAFWGLNQPQHF. The CDR3 DNA follows: TGTGCCAGCAGTGAAGCGTTTTGGGGGCTCAATCAGCCCCAGCATTTT.